This T cell receptor beta chain appears in the sequencing data of a study of T cell repertoires in cytomegalovirus infection. Each CDR3 protein is one row after TCRdb ran MiXCR on the reads. The table lists some 920,000 distinct CDR3 sequences, around 30% of them singletons. This CDR3 is 17 amino acids long. Trimming removed 5 bases at V and 3 bases at J, with 22 bases between. Germline CDR1 reads MDHEN; CDR2 reads SYDVKM. Regarding this clonotype: Its antigen is undetermined.

The sequence was collected from a human donor in good health (CMV status not recorded). Some clones in this sample may be carry-over from other donors' samples. The material sequenced was cultured CD8+ T cells from PBMCs, taken from culture after CMV antigen stimulation. The V gene is TRBV28, the J gene TRBJ1-2; maybe TRBD1 (5 bases). The CDR3 sequence is CASSTRTDSGSDYGYTF. In DNA, the CDR3 is TGTGCCAGCAGTACCCGAACCGACAGCGGTTCCGACTATGGCTACACCTTC.